This T cell receptor beta chain was documented in a study of T cells in Graves' hyperthyroidism and ophthalmopathy. Researchers took RNA transcripts and amplified the TCR beta CDR3 regions from them. TCR CDR3 regions were first amplified by RT-PCR with HTBI primers. TCRdb fed the multiplex PCR reads into MiXCR, producing one record per CDR3 protein. The data show a few hundred thousand distinct CDR3 sequences, with around 14% seen just once and 30% to 35% held by the top ten. Fresh peripheral blood, more than 8 ml of it, supplied the PBMCs. The table lists this clonotype with a few counts. Trimming removed 4 bases from V and 7 bases from J, with 17 bases in between. The CDR3 sequence is 14 residues long. Germline assignment: CDR1 SQVTM and CDR2 ANQGSEA.

The chain has TRBV29-1 and TRBJ2-1; TRBD1 might be the D (6 bases). The source is a woman in her 30s with Graves' hyperthyroidism. The sequencing input was blood. The CDR3 DNA sequence: TGCAGCGTTGCGGCGGCAGGTACAGGGAATGAGCAGTTCTTC. It translates to CSVAAAGTGNEQFF.